This passage covers 24 T cell receptor beta chains from one sample sequenced in a study of T cell repertoires in cytomegalovirus infection. TCRdb passed the reads through MiXCR, listing each CDR3 protein once. The repertoire consists of fewer than 700,000 distinct CDR3 sequences, with around 24% occurring once and the leading ten covering under 8.5%. The sequencing sample was made of CD8+ T cells from PBMCs. All receptors come from a human donor in good health (CMV status not recorded). Some clones in this sample may be carry-over from other donors' samples.

This clonotype was picked up many times. The chain combines TRBV7-9 with TRBJ2-6; TRBD1 might be the D (6 bases). CDR1 and CDR2 from the germline V gene are SEHNR and FQNEAQ (reference sequence). Trimming left V 6 bases short and J 0 bases short, with 9 bases between. CDR3 size: 15 residues. The CDR3: CASSGQFSGANVLTF. CDR3 DNA sequence: TGTGCCAGCAGTGGACAGTTCTCTGGGGCCAACGTCCTGACTTTC.

V is TRBV29-1 and J is TRBJ2-3, with a possible D match to TRBD2 (6 bases). V gave up 6 bases and J gave up 2 bases, with 15 bases separating them. The length of the CDR3 is 14 residues. Germline V gene data show CDR1 as SQVTM and CDR2 as ANQGSEA. Here the CDR3 DNA reads TGCAGCGTCGCTGGGGACTCTATCACAGATACGCAGTATTTT. Protein product: CSVAGDSITDTQYF.

This clonotype has a handful of counts. This sequence joins TRBV12-3 or TRBV12-4 and TRBJ2-1; maybe TRBD2 (5 bases). V was shortened by 6 bases and J by 7 bases, with 10 bases between the two germline ends. The CDR3 runs 12 residues. CDR3 residues: CASSPWRNEQFF. The CDR3 DNA follows: TGTGCCAGCAGCCCCTGGAGGAATGAGCAGTTCTTC.

The V and J genes are TRBV7-6 and TRBJ1-1, with no clear D. Germline values: CDR1 SGHVS, CDR2 FNYEAQ. The CDR3 is 15 amino acids. V lost 4 bases to trimming and J lost 6 bases, with 18 bases between them. The CDR3: CASSYTDSLPPEAFF. The CDR3 nucleotides are TGTGCCAGCAGCTACACGGACTCTCTTCCTCCTGAAGCTTTCTTT.

V usage is TRBV29-1 and J usage is TRBJ1-1; no definite D call. Germline CDR1 and CDR2: SQVTM and ANQGSEA. The CDR3 is 15 residues long. The CDR3 DNA reads as TGCAGTCCTTTTCAGGAATTGGGAATGAACACTGAAGCTTTCTTT. Its translation is CSPFQELGMNTEAFF.

This clonotype occurred many times. The CDR3 loop is CASLAGGDTGELFF. The CDR3 DNA is TGTGCCAGCCTAGCGGGGGGAGACACCGGGGAGCTGTTTTTT. The chain couples TRBV28 to TRBJ2-2, with 11 bases fitting TRBD2. The CDR3 is 14 amino acids. CDR1 and CDR2 from the germline V gene are MDHEN and SYDVKM. The V gene end was trimmed by 8 bases and the J gene end by 3 bases; junction bases not matched to a gene: 2.

The rearrangement uses TRBV10-3 and TRBJ2-2; TRBD2 matches at 11 bases. The V and J ends lost 6 bases and 2 bases, in that order; junction bases with no gene match: 8. The length of the CDR3 is 17 residues. The germline gives CDR1 ENHRY, CDR2 SYGVKD. The DNA for the CDR3 is TGTGCCATCAGCCTTACTAGCGGGGGAACAAACACCGGGGAGCTGTTTTTT. This sequence encodes CAISLTSGGTNTGELFF.

The V gene is TRBV29-1, the J gene TRBJ1-2; D call uncertain. This CDR3 has 11 residues. In germline, CDR1 is SQVTM, CDR2 ANQGSEA. The ends were cut back, 5 bases at V and 8 bases at J, with 12 bases in the middle. CDR3 coding DNA: TGCAGCGTTAGCACCCTGCGGGGCTACACCTTC. It translates to CSVSTLRGYTF.

The chain has TRBV24-1 and TRBJ1-2; 7 bases fit TRBD1. This CDR3 is built from 16 residues. Germline V gene data show CDR1 as KGHDR and CDR2 as SFDVKD. Trimming took 5 bases from V and 4 from J; bases not matched to a gene: 12. The DNA of the CDR3 is TGTGCCACCAGTGCGACAGGGAGCAGAAATACCTATGGCTACACCTTC. Translation gives CATSATGSRNTYGYTF.

The sample holds a few counts of this clonotype. The chain links TRBV2 to TRBJ2-2; D ambiguous. The germline V and J ends were trimmed by 4 bases and 4 bases, with 16 bases remaining between them. This CDR3 is built from 16 residues. Looked up from germline, CDR1 is SNHLY and CDR2 is FYNNEI. In DNA form, the CDR3 reads TGTGCCAGCAGTGGCGACGATGGGATCCGCACCGGGGAGCTGTTTTTT. Translation gives CASSGDDGIRTGELFF. The full variable domain, rest sourced from reference TRBV2 and TRBJ2-2, is EPEVTQTPSHQVTQMGQEVILRCVPISNHLYFYWYRQILGQKVEFLVSFYNNEISEKSEIFDDQFSVERPDGSNFTLKIRSTKLEDSAMYFCASSGDDGIRTGELFFGEGSRLTVL.

This clonotype appeared a few times. V gene TRBV2 combines with J gene TRBJ1-1; unclear D gene. Germline V gives CDR1 SNHLY, CDR2 FYNNEI. V shed 0 bases and J shed 0 bases, with 11 bases lying between them. This CDR3 comprises 16 residues. For the CDR3, the DNA is TGTGCCAGCAGTGAAGCGCTTCGTCGGGTGAACACTGAAGCTTTCTTT. Residues: CASSEALRRVNTEAFF.

The chain joins TRBV27 to TRBJ2-2; no clear D gene. Trimming removed 8 bases from V and 7 bases from J, with 11 bases in between. Germline assignment: CDR1 MNHEY and CDR2 SMNVEV (reference sequence). There are 12 residues in the CDR3. The CDR3 region has the DNA TGTGCCAGCGGGGTCTACCACGGGGAGCTGTTTTTT. Translating gives CASGVYHGELFF.

CDR3 sequence: CASSPTLNETQYF. DNA for the CDR3: TGTGCCAGCAGCCCCACTCTTAACGAGACCCAGTACTTC. V and J are TRBV7-2 and TRBJ2-5; D not certain. Germline V gene lookup returns CDR1 SGHTA and CDR2 FQGNSA. The CDR3 covers 13 residues. Between the trimmed V and J ends, which lost 5 bases and 5 bases, there was a span of 12 bases.

The chain joins TRBV15 to TRBJ2-1; unclear D gene. This CDR3 is built from 13 residues. CDR1 and CDR2 from the germline V gene are LNHNV and YYDKDF (reference sequence). V was clipped by 3 bases and J by 3 bases, with 6 bases between them. CDR3 in DNA: TGTGCCACCAGCAGCCGGAACTACAATGAGCAGTTCTTC. Translated, it gives CATSSRNYNEQFF.

This clonotype was detected many times. The chain employs TRBV7-8 and TRBJ2-7, with 10 bases that match TRBD1. J was trimmed by 2 bases and V by 3 bases; bases with no gene match: 4. Per the germline V gene, CDR1 is SGHVS and CDR2 is FQNEAQ. CDR3 length: 15 residues. The CDR3 DNA reads as TGTGCCAGCAGCTTTCCGGGACAGGGGACCTACGAGCAGTACTTC. Protein sequence: CASSFPGQGTYEQYF.

The chain employs TRBV14 and TRBJ1-2, with a tentative D call TRBD1 (5 bases). Between the trimmed V and J ends, which lost 2 bases and 6 bases, there was a span of 13 bases. Germline CDR1 and CDR2: SGHDN and FVKESK. The CDR3 is 14 residues long. The DNA for the CDR3 is TGTGCCAGCAGCCAATACAGGTCTCCCAATGGCTACACCTTC. Protein product: CASSQYRSPNGYTF.

There are many counts of this clonotype. The chain is built from TRBV7-9 and TRBJ1-6, with TRBD1 identical over 8 bases. The trim removed 1 base at V and 10 bases at J, leaving 9 bases unmatched. This CDR3 is 16 amino acids long. From germline, CDR1 is SEHNR and CDR2 FQNEAQ (reference sequence). The CDR3 coding sequence is TGTGCCAGCAGCTTAGACCCCAGGGGGCCGGGGTCACCCCTCCACTTT. Amino acid sequence: CASSLDPRGPGSPLHF.

The rearrangement links TRBV28 to TRBJ1-1; D call uncertain. CDR1 MDHEN and CDR2 SYDVKM come from the germline V gene. Between the trimmed V and J ends, which lost 3 bases and 8 bases, there was a span of 10 bases. The length of the CDR3 is 12 residues. CDR3: CASSFRTGEAFF. CDR3 nucleotide sequence: TGTGCCAGCAGTTTTCGGACCGGGGAAGCTTTCTTT.

In the case of this clonotype: The germline gene is not matched at one end of the junction; a read error may be the cause. The chain employs TRBV7-3 and TRBJ2-3; TRBD2 aligns across 10 bases. This CDR3 contains 15 residues. Germline lookup yields CDR1 SGHTA and CDR2 FQGTGA. The CDR3 here is CASGLAGGLTDTQYF. For the CDR3, the DNA is TGTGCCAGCGGCTTAGCGGGGGGCCTCACAGATACGCAGTATTTT.

This clonotype was seen a few times. V gene TRBV7-6 combines with J gene TRBJ2-2; the D gene is possibly TRBD1 (6 bases). Germline lookup yields CDR1 SGHVS and CDR2 FNYEAQ. V was shortened by 2 bases and J by 7 bases, with 32 bases between the two germline ends. The CDR3 is 21 residues long. The CDR3 DNA reads as TGTGCCAGCAGCTTATTTGTCCCCGGTGGGGACAATACCCTAGGCAACGGGGAGCTGTTTTTT. It specifies CASSLFVPGGDNTLGNGELFF.

There are a few counts of this clonotype. In DNA form, the CDR3 reads TGTGCCAGCAGTGAGGCGGGCTACGAGCAGTACTTC. Amino acids: CASSEAGYEQYF. V is TRBV2 and J is TRBJ2-7; D is possibly TRBD2 (5 bases). The V end lost 3 bases, the J end lost 3 bases, and 6 bases lay between the germline ends. Germline CDR1 and CDR2: SNHLY and FYNNEI. The CDR3 has 12 residues.

This clonotype was seen more than once but under ten times. The CDR3 DNA reads TGTGCCAGCACCCAGGGGACAGGGGTCTTCCGCGAGCAGTACTTC. Translation: CASTQGTGVFREQYF. This chain uses TRBV5-6 with TRBJ2-7; TRBD1 matches 10 bases. CDR1 is SGHDT, CDR2 YYEEEE, per germline. The CDR3 has 15 residues. The ends lost 6 bases at V and 6 bases at J; junction bases unmatched: 12.

About this clonotype: The junction differs from germline at one of its ends, possibly a read error. The chain couples TRBV6-8 to TRBJ2-5; D unclear. Germline V gene sequence: CDR1 MNHGY, CDR2 SAAAGT. CDR3 length equals 13 residues. The CDR3, as DNA: TGTGCCAACAGTTACTCGTCTATGGAGACCCAGTACTTC. Its protein is CANSYSSMETQYF.

The rearrangement uses TRBV20-1 and TRBJ1-2, with 7 bases identical to TRBD1. Germline V lookup: CDR1 DFQATT, CDR2 SNEGSKA (reference sequence). The V and J ends lost 4 bases and 4 bases, in that order; junction bases with no gene match: 15. The CDR3 runs 16 residues. The CDR3 spells CSANPYGQAPVYGYTF. Here the CDR3 DNA reads TGCAGTGCTAACCCCTATGGACAGGCCCCTGTCTATGGCTACACCTTC.